This T cell receptor beta chain was retrieved from a study of T cell responses to AZD1222 COVID-19 vaccine. Generated by immunoSEQ multiplex PCR, the TCRdb table keeps only in-frame clones and is missing some. Among more than 95,000 clones, 75% to 90% were seen once, and the ten largest hold 8.5% to 14%. V shed 1 base, J shed 2 bases, and the junction held 12 bases outside the gene matches. The germline V gene has CDR1 LGHNA and CDR2 YSLEER. The CDR3 has 18 amino acids. The V and J genes are TRBV4-3 and TRBJ2-3, with TRBD2 identical over 7 bases. The source material was peripheral blood, sampled on day 0 of MenACWY control vaccination. The source is an adult in good health. In DNA form, the CDR3 reads TGCGCCAGCAGCCAAGGGCGACTAGCAGTGACCCTCACAGATACGCAGTATTTT. Residues: CASSQGRLAVTLTDTQYF.